These 11 T cell receptor beta chains originate from one sample sequenced in a study of cytomegalovirus exposure and HLA in healthy donors (dated by TCRdb to 2017 to 2019). The method was the immunoSEQ multiplex PCR assay. The multiplex PCR relied on a mix of 60 forward primers for TCR Vbeta segments and 13 reverse primers for TCR Jbeta segments. The source is immuneACCESS, and TCRdb retained only in-frame sequences with V and J called. Part of the clones is not carried over; for the studies checked, unresolved V genes explain less than half of this, and the remainder is unexplained. For this sample the table gives about 110,000 clones, of which 65% to 80% were detected only once. 2.5% to 3% of the sample goes to the ten largest clones. Sample: PBMCs. These TCRs come from a male donor in good health and CMV-seropositive.

This chain uses TRBV7-3 with TRBJ2-7, with 13 bases aligning to TRBD2. The CDR3 extends over 15 amino acids. Unmatched junction bases numbered 8, after V lost 5 bases and J lost 7 bases. Germline assignment: CDR1 SGHTA and CDR2 FQGTGA. The CDR3 loop reads CASSLGLAGAEEQYF. CDR3 DNA sequence: TGTGCCAGCAGCCTAGGACTAGCGGGAGCAGAGGAGCAGTACTTC.

J is TRBJ2-7 and V is TRBV27; tentative D call: TRBD1 (5 bases). The CDR3 is made up of 16 amino acids. V lost 5 bases and J lost 3, with 20 bases in between. Germline values: CDR1 MNHEY, CDR2 SMNVEV (reference sequence). CDR3 DNA: TGTGCCAGCAGTCGATCCTTGGACAAGACGTACTACGAGCAGTACTTC. Amino acid sequence: CASSRSLDKTYYEQYF.

In the case of this clone: The sample has other DNA sequences that encode this CDR3 too. V and J are TRBV2 and TRBJ1-1; D gene unclear. Germline CDR1 SNHLY, CDR2 FYNNEI. The CDR3 contains 11 residues. With 3 bases removed from V and 6 bases from J, the gap between germline ends came to 5 bases. The CDR3 coding sequence is TGTGCCAGCAGTGATGAGCCTGAAGCTTTCTTT. Translated, it gives CASSDEPEAFF.

This clone has only a few counts. This chain links TRBV7-9 with TRBJ2-5, with 8 nucleotides matching TRBD2. J was trimmed by 5 bases and V by 3 bases; bases with no gene match: 14. Germline-derived CDR1 and CDR2 are SEHNR and FQNEAQ (reference sequence). The CDR3 is made up of 17 amino acids. The CDR3 sequence is CASSFFSGGPEWETQYF. CDR3 DNA: TGTGCCAGCAGCTTTTTCTCGGGGGGGCCGGAGTGGGAGACCCAGTACTTC.

This chain joins TRBV4-3 and TRBJ2-4, with 11 bases fitting TRBD2. V was clipped by 0 bases and J by 7 bases; unmatched bases: 11. Per the germline V gene, CDR1 is LGHNA and CDR2 is YSLEER. The CDR3 runs 18 residues. The CDR3 protein is CASSQDFSGRARLNIQYF. Here the CDR3 DNA reads TGCGCCAGCAGCCAAGATTTTAGCGGGAGGGCCCGTTTGAACATTCAGTACTTC.

The chain couples TRBV28 to TRBJ1-1; D possibly corresponds to TRBD1 (5 bases). The ends were cut back, 7 bases at V and 1 base at J, with 19 bases in the middle. Germline CDR1 is MDHEN and CDR2 is SYDVKM. The CDR3 loop spans 16 amino acids. The CDR3 loop reads CASTEQPPGSNTEAFF. The CDR3 DNA reads as TGTGCCAGCACTGAGCAACCCCCAGGGTCGAACACTGAAGCTTTCTTT.

The chain recombines TRBV10-3 with TRBJ2-7, with 9 positions matching TRBD1. The ends lost 6 bases at V and 6 bases at J; junction bases unmatched: 9. Germline CDR1 ENHRY, CDR2 SYGVKD. CDR3 length: 14 residues. The CDR3 protein is CAISGTGINSEQYF. DNA for the CDR3: TGTGCCATCAGCGGGACAGGGATTAACTCCGAGCAGTACTTC.

The DNA of the CDR3 is TGTGCCAGCAGTTACTCGCCCGGGGGGGCGAGGAATGAGCAGTTCTTC. Translating it yields CASSYSPGGARNEQFF. The chain links TRBV6-5 to TRBJ2-1; 8 bases align to TRBD2. With 0 bases clipped from V and 7 bases from J, the junction kept 8 bases outside the gene matches. The CDR3 is 16 amino acids. Germline CDR1 MNHEY, CDR2 SVGAGI.

This sequence joins TRBV18 and TRBJ2-1, with TRBD1 identical over 9 bases. CDR1 KGHSH and CDR2 LQKENI come from the germline V gene. V trimming: 5 bases; J trimming: 7 bases; junction bases outside the gene matches: 3. The CDR3 length is 13 residues. This CDR3 is CASSSDRGNEQFF. CDR3 DNA: TGTGCCAGCTCATCCGACAGGGGGAATGAGCAGTTCTTC.

The chain is built from TRBV25-1 and TRBJ1-5; D is ambiguous. Germline CDR1 is MGHDK and CDR2 is SYGVNS. The CDR3 is 14 residues long. The V gene lost 4 bases and the J gene lost 0 bases, with 7 bases spanning the gap. The CDR3 is CASSGIFSNQPQHF. CDR3 sequence (DNA): TGTGCCAGCAGTGGTATCTTTAGCAATCAGCCCCAGCATTTT.

The chain employs TRBV7-9 and TRBJ2-7, with a possible D match to TRBD2 (5 bases). Trimming took off 4 bases at V and 6 bases at J, with 13 bases between the two ends. The CDR3 covers 13 residues. Germline CDR1 SEHNR, CDR2 FQNEAQ (reference sequence). The CDR3 sequence: CASSSWTVGEQYF. CDR3 coding DNA: TGTGCCAGCAGCTCCTGGACTGTCGGCGAGCAGTACTTC. The full variable domain, rest sourced from reference TRBV7-9 and TRBJ2-7, is DTGVSQNPRHKITKRGQNVTFRCDPISEHNRLYWYRQTLGQGPEFLTYFQNEAQLEKSRLLSDRFSAERPKGSFSTLEIQRTEQGDSAMYLCASSSWTVGEQYFGPGTRLTVT.